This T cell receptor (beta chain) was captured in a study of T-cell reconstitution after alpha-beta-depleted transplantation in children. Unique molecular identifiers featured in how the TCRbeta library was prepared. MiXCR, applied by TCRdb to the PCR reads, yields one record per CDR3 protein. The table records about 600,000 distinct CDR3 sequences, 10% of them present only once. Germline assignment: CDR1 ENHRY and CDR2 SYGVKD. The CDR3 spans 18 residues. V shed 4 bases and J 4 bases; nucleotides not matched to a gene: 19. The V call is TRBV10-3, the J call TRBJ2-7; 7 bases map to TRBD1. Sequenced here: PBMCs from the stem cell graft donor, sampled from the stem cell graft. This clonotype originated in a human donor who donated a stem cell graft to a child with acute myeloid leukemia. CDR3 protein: CAISGSTSGTVALYEQYF. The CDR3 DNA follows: TGTGCCATCAGTGGATCCACCTCCGGGACAGTGGCCCTATACGAGCAGTACTTC.